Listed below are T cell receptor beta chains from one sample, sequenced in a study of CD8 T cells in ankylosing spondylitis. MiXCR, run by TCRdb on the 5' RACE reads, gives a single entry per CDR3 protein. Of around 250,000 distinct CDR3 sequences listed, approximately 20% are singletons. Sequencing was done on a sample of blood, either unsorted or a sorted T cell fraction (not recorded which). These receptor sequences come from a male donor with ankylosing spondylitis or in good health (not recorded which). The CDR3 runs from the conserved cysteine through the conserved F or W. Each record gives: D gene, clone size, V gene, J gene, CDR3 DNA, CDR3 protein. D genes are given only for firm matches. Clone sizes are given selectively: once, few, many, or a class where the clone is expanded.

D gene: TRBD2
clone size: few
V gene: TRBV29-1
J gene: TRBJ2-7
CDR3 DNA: TGCAGCGTTGTCGGCGGGAGTACCTACGAGCAGTACTTC
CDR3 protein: CSVVGGSTYEQYF

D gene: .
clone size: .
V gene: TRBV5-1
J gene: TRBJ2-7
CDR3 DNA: TGCGCCAGCAGCTTGGAAGGGGGGGCCTACGAGCAGTACTTC
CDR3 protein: CASSLEGGAYEQYF

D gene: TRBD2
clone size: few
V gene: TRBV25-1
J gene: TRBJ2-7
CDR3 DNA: TGTGCCAGCAGTGACGGGGGGGGGGACTACTACGAGCAGTACTTC
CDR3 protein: CASSDGGGDYYEQYF

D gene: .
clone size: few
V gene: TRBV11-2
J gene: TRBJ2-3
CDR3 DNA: TGTGCCAGCAGCTTACTCCGACTAGTTGGGGCAGATACGCAGTATTTT
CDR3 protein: CASSLLRLVGADTQYF

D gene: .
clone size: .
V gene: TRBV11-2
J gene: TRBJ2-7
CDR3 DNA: TGTGCCAGCAGCTCCGACTGGGGAACCTACGAGCAGTACTTC
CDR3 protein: CASSSDWGTYEQYF

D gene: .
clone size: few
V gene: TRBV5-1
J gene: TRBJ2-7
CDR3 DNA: TGCGCCAGCAGCTCCGGGGACGGCGGGCCCTCCTACGAGCAGTACTTC
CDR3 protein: CASSSGDGGPSYEQYF

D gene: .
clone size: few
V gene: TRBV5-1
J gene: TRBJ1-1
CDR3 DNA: TGCGCCAGCAGCTTGGATCAGGAGTTGAACACTGAAGCTTTCTTT
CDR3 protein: CASSLDQELNTEAFF

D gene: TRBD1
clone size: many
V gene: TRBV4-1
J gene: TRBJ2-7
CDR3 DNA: TGCGCCAGCAGCCAAGAGAGGTCGCAGGGGGCATACGAGCAGTACTTC
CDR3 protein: CASSQERSQGAYEQYF

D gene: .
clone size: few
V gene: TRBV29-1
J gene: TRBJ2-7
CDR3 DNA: TGCAGCGTTGAAGATGTGGACAGATTAGACGAGCAGTACTTC
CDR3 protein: CSVEDVDRLDEQYF

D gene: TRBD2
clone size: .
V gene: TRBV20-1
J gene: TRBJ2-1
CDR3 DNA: TGCAGTGCTTGGACTAGCGGGAGGGCCCCCTACAATGAGCAGTTCTTC
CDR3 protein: CSAWTSGRAPYNEQFF

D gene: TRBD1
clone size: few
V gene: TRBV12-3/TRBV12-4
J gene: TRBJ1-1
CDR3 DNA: TGTGCCAGCAGTCCAAACTCCGGGACAGGGGAAGCTGAAGCTTTCTTT
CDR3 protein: CASSPNSGTGEAEAFF

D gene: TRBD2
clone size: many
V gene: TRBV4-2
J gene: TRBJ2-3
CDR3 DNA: TGTGCCAGCAGCTCCAGACTAGCGGAGGGCGGCACAGATACGCAGTATTTT
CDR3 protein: CASSSRLAEGGTDTQYF

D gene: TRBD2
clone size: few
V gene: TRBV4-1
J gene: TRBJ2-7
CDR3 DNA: TGCGCCAGCAGCCAAGTCGGTCTAGCGGACTACGAGCAGTACTTC
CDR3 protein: CASSQVGLADYEQYF

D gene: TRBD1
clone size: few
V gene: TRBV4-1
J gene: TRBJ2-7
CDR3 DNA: TGCGCCAGCAGCCTAGGACAGGGGGAAGGCGAGCAGTACTTC
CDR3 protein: CASSLGQGEGEQYF

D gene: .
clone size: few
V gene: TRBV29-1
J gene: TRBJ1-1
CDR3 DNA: TGCAGCGTTGAAGATCTTCAAGGAGGCACTGAAGCTTTCTTT
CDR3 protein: CSVEDLQGGTEAFF